A selection of T cell receptor beta chains follows, all from one sample in a study of blood T cell repertoires in COVID-19. The repertoire was sequenced with immunoSEQ multiplex PCR; TCRdb's copy has only in-frame clones and lacks some. The table includes around 100,000 clones, approximately 80% detected once. Sample: peripheral blood. These receptors were taken from an older man with active or convalescent COVID-19. Both conserved end residues are part of each CDR3. Fields, in order: V gene, clone size, CDR3 length, J gene, D gene, CDR3 DNA, CDR3 protein. D genes are given only for firm matches. Where a row states a size, it is once, few, many or the class of an expanded clone; other rows omit it.

TRBV5-1	.	14	TRBJ2-7	.	TGCGCCAGCAGCCAACCGACAGAGGCCTACGAGCAGTACTTC	CASSQPTEAYEQYF
TRBV30	.	13	TRBJ2-7	.	TGTGCCTGGAGTGTATTATTGGGGGGCGAGCAGTACTTC	CAWSVLLGGEQYF
TRBV2	.	14	TRBJ1-2	.	TGTGCCAGCGGGCGGGGCAGGGCTAACTATGGCTACACCTTC	CASGRGRANYGYTF
TRBV30	.	14	TRBJ1-2	.	TGTGCCTGTGACTACAGACTTCGGAGCTATGGCTACACCTTC	CACDYRLRSYGYTF
TRBV19	.	15	TRBJ2-3	TRBD1	TGTGCCAGTAGTGACAGGGGGTCCAGCACAGATACGCAGTATTTT	CASSDRGSSTDTQYF
TRBV29-1	.	14	TRBJ2-7	TRBD2	TGCAGCGTTGAAGCTAGCGGGATAGTCGACGAGCAGTACTTC	CSVEASGIVDEQYF
TRBV15	.	15	TRBJ2-5	TRBD1	TGTGCCACCAGCAGATGGGAGACAGGGGGGGAGACCCAGTACTTC	CATSRWETGGETQYF
TRBV29-1	.	12	TRBJ1-2	.	TGCAGCGTTTACACGGCGGGGGATGGCTACACCTTC	CSVYTAGDGYTF
TRBV7-8	.	16	TRBJ2-7	TRBD2	TGTGCCAGCAGCTTACTGGTTAGCGGGAGCTCCTACGAGCAGTACTTC	CASSLLVSGSSYEQYF
TRBV4-3	.	15	TRBJ2-3	TRBD2	TGCGCCAGCAGCCAAATAGCGGGGGGCTTGGGTACGCAGTATTTT	CASSQIAGGLGTQYF
TRBV11-2	.	15	TRBJ2-5	.	TGTGCCAGCAGCTTAACCTACAGGGAACAAGAGACCCAGTACTTC	CASSLTYREQETQYF
TRBV6-1	.	15	TRBJ2-1	.	TGTGCCAGCAGTGAATTCGGACAGCCCTACAATGAGCAGTTCTTC	CASSEFGQPYNEQFF
TRBV6-5	.	15	TRBJ1-5	.	TGTGCCAGCAGTTCTGGCCAGAATAACAATCAGCCCCAGCATTTT	CASSSGQNNNQPQHF
TRBV19	.	14	TRBJ1-1	TRBD1	TGTGCCAGTAGTTGGACAGGAATGAACACTGAAGCTTTCTTT	CASSWTGMNTEAFF
TRBV15	.	16	TRBJ2-1	TRBD2	TGTGCCACCAGCAGAGATAGGTCGGGGGGGAAAAATGAGCAGTTCTTC	CATSRDRSGGKNEQFF
TRBV10-3	.	16	TRBJ1-6	.	TGTGCCATCAGTGACAACAGGAGCTCCTATAATTCACCCCTCCACTTT	CAISDNRSSYNSPLHF
TRBV6-2/TRBV6-3	.	12	TRBJ1-2	.	TGTGCCAGCAGTTACGGAGCGGGGTCCTACACCTTC	CASSYGAGSYTF
TRBV14	.	15	TRBJ1-1	.	TGTGCCAGCAGCCAAGACCCCGGGGGGAGGGCTGAAGCTTTCTTT	CASSQDPGGRAEAFF
TRBV7-3	once	15	TRBJ2-1	TRBD2	TGTGCCAGCAGCTTAACCCTTGCGGGAGCGACCGAGCAGTTCTTC	CASSLTLAGATEQFF
TRBV7-9	.	15	TRBJ2-7	.	TGTGCCAGCAGCTTTGACTTTACTGTCTCCTACGAGCAGTACTTC	CASSFDFTVSYEQYF
TRBV30	.	16	TRBJ1-6	.	TGTGCCTGGAGTGTAAAAGGGGGCTCCTATAATTCACCCCTCCACTTT	CAWSVKGGSYNSPLHF
TRBV7-3	few	15	TRBJ2-5	TRBD1	TGTGCCAGCAGCCAAACAGGACAGGGGGGAGAGACCCAGTACTTC	CASSQTGQGGETQYF
TRBV30	few	16	TRBJ2-7	.	TGTGCCTGCCTTAAAGGATGGACAGCGAGTTCCTACGAGCAGTACTTC	CACLKGWTASSYEQYF
TRBV5-5	once	13	TRBJ2-5	.	TGTGCCAGCAGCTTCGACAGGATGGAGACCCAGTACTTC	CASSFDRMETQYF
TRBV11-2	.	14	TRBJ1-1	.	TGTGCCAGCAGCTTCACCCCAGGGGAGACTGAAGCTTTCTTT	CASSFTPGETEAFF
TRBV28	once	12	TRBJ2-7	.	TGTGCCAGCAGTTTGGGGCACGACGAGCAGTACTTC	CASSLGHDEQYF
TRBV14	.	14	TRBJ2-7	TRBD2	TGTGCCAGCAGCCCGATCGGACTAGCATCCGAGCAGTACTTC	CASSPIGLASEQYF
TRBV3-1/TRBV3-2	.	14	TRBJ1-2	.	TGTGCCAGCAGCCGTCAGGGAAGTAACTATGGCTACACCTTC	CASSRQGSNYGYTF
TRBV4-3	many	12	TRBJ1-4	.	TGCGCCAGCAGCCACGGAGGTGAAAAACTGTTTTTT	CASSHGGEKLFF
TRBV18	.	15	TRBJ2-7	TRBD2	TGTGCCAGCTCTCCACCTACTAGCGGGCTGTACGAGCAGTACTTC	CASSPPTSGLYEQYF
TRBV29-1	.	14	TRBJ2-5	TRBD1	TGCAGCGTTGAATACCGGGACAGGGAGGAGACCCAGTACTTC	CSVEYRDREETQYF
TRBV9	.	13	TRBJ1-1	TRBD1	TGTGCCAGCAGTTTAACAGGGGGCACTGAAGCTTTCTTT	CASSLTGGTEAFF
TRBV7-2	.	14	TRBJ2-2	TRBD1	TGTGCCAGCAGCAGGGGGCCGTACACCGGGGAGCTGTTTTTT	CASSRGPYTGELFF
TRBV19	.	14	TRBJ1-1	.	TGTGCCAGTAGTCTCGGACGGGGGAACACTGAAGCTTTCTTT	CASSLGRGNTEAFF
TRBV5-4	.	16	TRBJ2-6	.	TGTGCCAGCAGCTTGGTCGAGATCTCTGGGGCCAACGTCCTGACTTTC	CASSLVEISGANVLTF
TRBV11-2	.	13	TRBJ2-7	TRBD2	TGTGCCAGCAGCTTAGGGGGACTACTCGAGCAGTACTTC	CASSLGGLLEQYF
TRBV19	.	15	TRBJ2-5	TRBD1	TGTGCCAGCCTTCCAGCCCCGGGACAGGGGCGGACCCAGTACTTC	CASLPAPGQGRTQYF
TRBV24-1	.	13	TRBJ2-3	TRBD2	TGTGCCACCAGTAGCGGGATCACAGATACGCAGTATTTT	CATSSGITDTQYF
TRBV12-5	.	16	TRBJ1-5	TRBD1	TGTGCTAGTGGTTTGGGACAGGGCCCCGCCAATCAGCCCCAGCATTTT	CASGLGQGPANQPQHF
TRBV5-1	.	13	TRBJ2-2	TRBD1	TGCGCCACTGGGACAGGGGGGACCGGGGAGCTGTTTTTT	CATGTGGTGELFF